Listed here are 13 T cell receptor beta chains from one sample, sequenced in a study of response to subunit inactivated influenza vaccine. TCRdb re-analysed the RT-PCR reads in MiXCR, keeping a single row per CDR3 protein. The sample carries about 180,000 distinct CDR3 sequences, nearly 9.5% recorded once. This sample comprised non-naive T cells sorted from PBMCs, obtained on the day of vaccination. These receptors were taken from a man aged 45 to 65 who received an inactivated influenza vaccine.

This clonotype occurred many times. J is TRBJ2-1 and V is TRBV4-3; 8 bases match TRBD2. Germline CDR1 and CDR2: LGHNA and YSLEER. V was pared by 0 bases and J by 5 bases, with 9 bases of the junction left unmatched. The CDR3 loop spans 17 amino acids. CDR3 nucleotides: TGCGCCAGCAGCCAAGATGGGACGGGGGGGCACCACAATGAGCAGTTCTTC. Amino acid sequence: CASSQDGTGGHHNEQFF.

This clonotype has only a few counts. V gene TRBV6-2 or TRBV6-3 combines with J gene TRBJ2-1; TRBD2 agrees at 9 bases. After removal of 2 bases from V and 7 bases from J, the junction contained 3 bases not matched to a gene. Per the germline V gene, CDR1 is MNHEY and CDR2 is SVGEGT. The CDR3 contains 14 residues. CDR3 coding DNA: TGTGCCAGCAGTTACATGCGGGGGGGGAATGAGCAGTTCTTC. Amino acids: CASSYMRGGNEQFF.

This clonotype was seen more than once but under ten times. The chain employs TRBV10-2 and TRBJ2-3, with 9 bases that match TRBD2. The CDR3 length is 16 residues. The germline V gene has CDR1 WSHSY and CDR2 SAAADI. The V segment lost 5 bases and the J segment 2 bases; nucleotides outside the gene matches: 8. The CDR3 sequence: CASSLNLAGSTDTQYF. DNA of the CDR3: TGCGCCAGCAGTCTCAATCTAGCGGGGTCCACAGATACGCAGTATTTT.

This rearrangement joins TRBV20-1 to TRBJ2-2; TRBD2 matches at 12 bases. The CDR3 has 18 amino acids. The V segment lost 2 bases and the J segment 7 bases; nucleotides outside the gene matches: 14. CDR1 and CDR2 from the germline V gene are DFQATT and SNEGSKA (reference sequence). This chain's CDR3 is CSARHLRTSGIRRGELFF. CDR3 nucleotide sequence: TGCAGTGCTAGACACCTTCGGACTAGCGGGATTCGTCGCGGGGAGCTGTTTTTT.

This clonotype was counted only a few times. The chain carries TRBV15 and TRBJ1-2, with D tentatively TRBD1 (5 bases). V was trimmed by 4 bases and J by 0 bases, leaving 12 bases between them. Germline V gene data show CDR1 as LNHNV and CDR2 as YYDKDF (reference sequence). The CDR3 length is 15 residues. CDR3 DNA: TGTGCCACCAGCACCGCAGGGCAACCTAACTATGGCTACACCTTC. Translated: CATSTAGQPNYGYTF. The full variable domain, in which reference TRBV15 and TRBJ1-2 provide the parts outside the CDR3, is DAMVIQNPRYQVTQFGKPVTLSCSQTLNHNVMYWYQQKSSQAPKLLFHYYDKDFNNEADTPDNFQSRRPNTSFCFLDIRSPGLGDTAMYLCATSTAGQPNYGYTFGSGTRLTVV.

This clonotype was seen a few times. The chain combines TRBV20-1 with TRBJ2-1, with no clear D. Trimming left V 6 bases short and J 8 bases short, with 8 bases between. The CDR3 runs to 10 residues. The germline gives CDR1 DFQATT, CDR2 SNEGSKA (reference sequence). CDR3 region: CSASTHEQFF. For the CDR3, the DNA is TGCAGTGCCTCTACCCATGAGCAGTTCTTC.

This clonotype was seen more than once but under ten times. The J gene is TRBJ2-7, the V gene TRBV10-3, with D perhaps TRBD1 (6 bases). V lost 6 bases and J lost 6, with 9 bases in between. CDR3 size: 11 residues. Germline loops: CDR1 ENHRY, CDR2 SYGVKD. The CDR3 protein is CAIRTGSEQYF. Written as DNA, the CDR3 is TGTGCCATCAGGACAGGAAGCGAGCAGTACTTC.

The genes are TRBV10-3 and TRBJ2-1; 7 bases are shared with TRBD2. V was pared by 4 bases and J by 8 bases, with 8 bases of the junction left unmatched. This CDR3 is built from 14 residues. CDR1 ENHRY and CDR2 SYGVKD come from the germline V gene. The CDR3 reads CAISGGTNLYEQFF. The CDR3 bases are TGTGCCATCAGTGGGGGGACTAATCTCTATGAGCAGTTCTTC.

This CDR3 reads CASTLSSTGGYEQYF. In DNA form, the CDR3 reads TGTGCCAGCACCCTATCTTCGACAGGGGGGTACGAGCAGTACTTC. The V call is TRBV27, the J call TRBJ2-7; the match to TRBD1 covers 9 bases. V was clipped by 7 bases and J by 4 bases; unmatched bases: 11. This CDR3 has 15 residues. Germline V gives CDR1 MNHEY, CDR2 SMNVEV (reference sequence).

This clonotype was found many times. The chain is built from TRBV5-1 and TRBJ2-3; D is undetermined. The CDR3 is made up of 13 amino acids. The germline gives CDR1 SGHRS, CDR2 YFSETQ. Trimming stripped 2 bases from V and 5 bases from J, with 9 bases between. CDR3 residues: CASSFLVGDTQYF. The CDR3 DNA reads as TGCGCCAGCAGCTTCTTAGTTGGAGATACGCAGTATTTT.

Only a few counts were recorded for this clonotype. The rearrangement uses TRBV5-5 and TRBJ1-2; no firm D call. From germline, CDR1 is SGHKS and CDR2 YYEKEE (reference sequence). The CDR3 spans 14 residues. V lost 1 base, J lost 7 bases, and 14 bases lay in between. For the CDR3, the DNA is TGTGCCAGCAGCTTGCTACACCTCTCGGGTGGCTACACCTTC. Protein: CASSLLHLSGGYTF. Together with reference TRBV5-5 and TRBJ1-2, the CDR3 gives the full variable domain: DAGVTQSPTHLIKTRGQQVTLRCSPISGHKSVSWYQQVLGQGPQFIFQYYEKEERGRGNFPDRFSARQFPNYSSELNVNALLLGDSALYLCASSLLHLSGGYTFGSGTRLTVV.

This rearrangement joins TRBV6-2 or TRBV6-3 to TRBJ2-1; TRBD1 might be the D (5 bases). Germline CDR1 reads MNHEY; CDR2 reads SVGEGT. The V gene lost 9 bases and the J gene lost 9 bases, with 30 bases spanning the gap. The CDR3 totals 17 residues. This chain's CDR3 is CARISRGWQGPALEQFF. DNA for the CDR3: TGTGCCAGGATCTCCAGAGGTTGGCAGGGCCCAGCCCTTGAGCAGTTCTTC.

This clonotype was found many times. The chain employs TRBV7-2 and TRBJ2-7, with TRBD1 identical over 9 bases. V shed 1 base, J shed 8 bases, and the junction held 9 bases outside the gene matches. This CDR3 has 15 amino acids. Germline CDR1 and CDR2: SGHTA and FQGNSA. The CDR3 loop reads CASSLVVGQGSKQYF. CDR3 nucleotides: TGTGCCAGCAGCTTAGTTGTGGGACAGGGTTCCAAGCAGTACTTC.